A selection of T cell receptor beta chains follows, all from one sample in a study of blood T cell repertoires in COVID-19. Method: immunoSEQ multiplex PCR; TCRdb's copy keeps in-frame clones and lacks some. This table has just under 350,000 clones, 80% to 90% appearing once. Sequencing was carried out using peripheral blood. The origin of the receptors is a man aged 30 to 39 with active or convalescent COVID-19. The CDR3 runs from the conserved cysteine through the conserved F or W. Each record gives: CDR3 DNA, CDR3 protein, clone size, J gene, V gene, D gene, CDR3 length. A D gene is named only where the DNA matches it firmly. Size is stated for part of the rows, as once, few or many counts, or as a class when the clone is expanded.

cdr3_nt: TGTGCCAGCAGTTACGGACTAGCGGGCTCCTACGAGCAGTACTTC; cdr3_aa: CASSYGLAGSYEQYF; clone_size: NA; j_call: TRBJ2-7; v_call: TRBV28; d_call: TRBD2; cdr3_length: 15
cdr3_nt: TGTGCCAGCAGCTCTCAGGGGATGGGCGAAAAACTGTTTTTT; cdr3_aa: CASSSQGMGEKLFF; clone_size: NA; j_call: TRBJ1-4; v_call: TRBV5-4; d_call: NA; cdr3_length: 14
cdr3_nt: TGTGCCAGCAGCCACCCGGGGGGCATGGATGGCTACACCTTC; cdr3_aa: CASSHPGGMDGYTF; clone_size: once; j_call: TRBJ1-2; v_call: TRBV4-2; d_call: NA; cdr3_length: 14
cdr3_nt: TGTGCCAGCGGTGAAGCGACAGGGCTGAACACCGGGGAGCTGTTTTTT; cdr3_aa: CASGEATGLNTGELFF; clone_size: NA; j_call: TRBJ2-2; v_call: TRBV6-1; d_call: TRBD1; cdr3_length: 16
cdr3_nt: TGCAGCGTTGAGATCGGGGAAAAACTGTTTTTT; cdr3_aa: CSVEIGEKLFF; clone_size: NA; j_call: TRBJ1-4; v_call: TRBV29-1; d_call: NA; cdr3_length: 11
cdr3_nt: TGTGCCAGCAGTGAGAGGGGGATAGCGGGGTCCAATGAGCAGTTCTTC; cdr3_aa: CASSERGIAGSNEQFF; clone_size: NA; j_call: TRBJ2-1; v_call: TRBV2; d_call: TRBD2; cdr3_length: 16
cdr3_nt: TGTGCTAGTGGCCCAACCGGGACAAGGACGGGGACTGAAGCTTTCTTT; cdr3_aa: CASGPTGTRTGTEAFF; clone_size: NA; j_call: TRBJ1-1; v_call: TRBV12-5; d_call: NA; cdr3_length: 16
cdr3_nt: TGTGCCAGCAGTTCATTTCAGACAGGGAAGAACACTGAAGCTTTCTTT; cdr3_aa: CASSSFQTGKNTEAFF; clone_size: NA; j_call: TRBJ1-1; v_call: TRBV6-6; d_call: TRBD1; cdr3_length: 16
cdr3_nt: TGTGCCAGTAGTATAGAGGGCACCGCAACTAATGAAAAACTGTTTTTT; cdr3_aa: CASSIEGTATNEKLFF; clone_size: NA; j_call: TRBJ1-4; v_call: TRBV19; d_call: NA; cdr3_length: 16
cdr3_nt: TGCATCTACAGGGGGCGAAAGCAGCCCCAGCATTTT; cdr3_aa: CIYRGRKQPQHF; clone_size: few; j_call: TRBJ1-5; v_call: TRBV4-1; d_call: TRBD1; cdr3_length: 12
cdr3_nt: TGTGCCAGCAGCTTGGCCCCTAAGAGCAATCAGCCCCAGCATTTT; cdr3_aa: CASSLAPKSNQPQHF; clone_size: NA; j_call: TRBJ1-5; v_call: TRBV5-8; d_call: NA; cdr3_length: 15
cdr3_nt: TGTGCCAGTAGCGGAGGCTTCTCTGGAAACACCATATATTTT; cdr3_aa: CASSGGFSGNTIYF; clone_size: few; j_call: TRBJ1-3; v_call: TRBV19; d_call: NA; cdr3_length: 14
cdr3_nt: TGCGCCAGCAGCCAGGAGACAGGCTCTGGAAACACCATATATTTT; cdr3_aa: CASSQETGSGNTIYF; clone_size: NA; j_call: TRBJ1-3; v_call: TRBV4-3; d_call: NA; cdr3_length: 15
cdr3_nt: TGTGCCAGCAGTTACCCCCGCAGGGGCCTCACCGGGGAGCTGTTTTTT; cdr3_aa: CASSYPRRGLTGELFF; clone_size: NA; j_call: TRBJ2-2; v_call: TRBV6-5; d_call: NA; cdr3_length: 16
cdr3_nt: TGTGCCAGCAGCTTACAGCAGGGCCGATCGGAGGAGCAGTACTTC; cdr3_aa: CASSLQQGRSEEQYF; clone_size: NA; j_call: TRBJ2-7; v_call: TRBV7-2; d_call: NA; cdr3_length: 15
cdr3_nt: TGTGCCAGCAGCTTAGGCAGGTTCAATCAGCCCCAGCATTTT; cdr3_aa: CASSLGRFNQPQHF; clone_size: NA; j_call: TRBJ1-5; v_call: TRBV7-2; d_call: NA; cdr3_length: 14
cdr3_nt: TGTGCCAGCTCACAGGAGGGGACAGGGGCCTACGAGCAGTACTTC; cdr3_aa: CASSQEGTGAYEQYF; clone_size: NA; j_call: TRBJ2-7; v_call: TRBV18; d_call: TRBD1; cdr3_length: 15
cdr3_nt: TGTGCCACCAACCCTAGGGAAGGGGCGAACTATGGCTACACCTTC; cdr3_aa: CATNPREGANYGYTF; clone_size: NA; j_call: TRBJ1-2; v_call: TRBV10-3; d_call: NA; cdr3_length: 15
cdr3_nt: TGCGCCAGCAGCCAGCCCCTTCTAGGGGGCAGCGAGCAGTACTTC; cdr3_aa: CASSQPLLGGSEQYF; clone_size: NA; j_call: TRBJ2-7; v_call: TRBV4-1; d_call: TRBD1; cdr3_length: 15
cdr3_nt: TGTGCCAGCAGTCCCCTTCGCGCTGGCACTGAAGCTTTCTTT; cdr3_aa: CASSPLRAGTEAFF; clone_size: NA; j_call: TRBJ1-1; v_call: TRBV27; d_call: NA; cdr3_length: 14
cdr3_nt: TGTGCCAGCAGTTTGGAGGAGGTACCCATCTATGGCTACACCTTC; cdr3_aa: CASSLEEVPIYGYTF; clone_size: NA; j_call: TRBJ1-2; v_call: TRBV28; d_call: NA; cdr3_length: 15
cdr3_nt: TGTGCCTGGAGTGTCAGGGCGAACACCGGGGAGCTGTTTTTT; cdr3_aa: CAWSVRANTGELFF; clone_size: few; j_call: TRBJ2-2; v_call: TRBV30; d_call: NA; cdr3_length: 14
cdr3_nt: TGTGCCAGCAGCTTAGCGGGACAGGGTAAACCAGGGAACACTGAAGCTTTCTTT; cdr3_aa: CASSLAGQGKPGNTEAFF; clone_size: NA; j_call: TRBJ1-1; v_call: TRBV7-6; d_call: TRBD1; cdr3_length: 18
cdr3_nt: TGTGCCAGCAGTTTTGGAAAAGGACAGGGGTGGAACGAGCAGTACTTC; cdr3_aa: CASSFGKGQGWNEQYF; clone_size: NA; j_call: TRBJ2-7; v_call: TRBV28; d_call: TRBD1; cdr3_length: 16
cdr3_nt: TGTGCCAGCAGCGTAAGGCAGGGGGTAACCTACGAGCAGTACTTC; cdr3_aa: CASSVRQGVTYEQYF; clone_size: few; j_call: TRBJ2-7; v_call: TRBV9; d_call: TRBD1; cdr3_length: 15
cdr3_nt: TGTGCCAGCAGTTTGACAGGGATAGAGACCCAGTACTTC; cdr3_aa: CASSLTGIETQYF; clone_size: NA; j_call: TRBJ2-5; v_call: TRBV6-5; d_call: TRBD1; cdr3_length: 13
cdr3_nt: TGCAGTGTTCAGGACAGGGGGCGAGGGACCGGGGAGCTGTTTTTT; cdr3_aa: CSVQDRGRGTGELFF; clone_size: few; j_call: TRBJ2-2; v_call: TRBV29-1; d_call: TRBD1; cdr3_length: 15
cdr3_nt: TGTGCCAGCAGCTTAACGGTGACAGGGCGGGTGTTCTTC; cdr3_aa: CASSLTVTGRVFF; clone_size: NA; j_call: TRBJ2-1; v_call: TRBV7-3; d_call: TRBD1; cdr3_length: 13
cdr3_nt: TGCAGCGTTGAAAACTGGGCGCCCTTC; cdr3_aa: CSVENWAPF; clone_size: NA; j_call: TRBJ1-2; v_call: TRBV29-1; d_call: NA; cdr3_length: 9
cdr3_nt: TGTGCCAGCAGAAAAACTGAGCTAAGAACCCAGGATTCACCCCTCCACTTT; cdr3_aa: CASRKTELRTQDSPLHF; clone_size: NA; j_call: TRBJ1-6; v_call: TRBV2; d_call: NA; cdr3_length: 17
cdr3_nt: TGTGCCAGCTCACCAAGGAGGGTTCAGATGTCAAGCTATGGCTACACCTTC; cdr3_aa: CASSPRRVQMSSYGYTF; clone_size: NA; j_call: TRBJ1-2; v_call: TRBV18; d_call: NA; cdr3_length: 17
cdr3_nt: TGTGCCTGGAGTGTAGGGTGGGCGACAGGGAAGAACACTGAAGCTTTCTTT; cdr3_aa: CAWSVGWATGKNTEAFF; clone_size: NA; j_call: TRBJ1-1; v_call: TRBV30; d_call: TRBD1; cdr3_length: 17
cdr3_nt: TGTGCCAGCAGTTTGAAGGACAGGGCGGCAGATACGCAGTATTTT; cdr3_aa: CASSLKDRAADTQYF; clone_size: NA; j_call: TRBJ2-3; v_call: TRBV27; d_call: TRBD1; cdr3_length: 15
cdr3_nt: TGTGCCAGCAGTTACAAACCCCCTGCCCCCGGGGGGCCACACAATGAGCAGTTCTTC; cdr3_aa: CASSYKPPAPGGPHNEQFF; clone_size: few; j_call: TRBJ2-1; v_call: TRBV6-2/TRBV6-3; d_call: NA; cdr3_length: 19
cdr3_nt: TGTGCCAGCAGTGAGACACAGGGCTACAATGAGCAGTTCTTC; cdr3_aa: CASSETQGYNEQFF; clone_size: few; j_call: TRBJ2-1; v_call: TRBV6-1; d_call: NA; cdr3_length: 14
cdr3_nt: TGTGCCAGCAGACAGGGTTCTACGCAGTATTTT; cdr3_aa: CASRQGSTQYF; clone_size: NA; j_call: TRBJ2-3; v_call: TRBV28; d_call: NA; cdr3_length: 11
cdr3_nt: TGTGCCAGCAGCTCCAGGACTAGCGGCTTTAGCTCCTACGAGCAGTACTTC; cdr3_aa: CASSSRTSGFSSYEQYF; clone_size: NA; j_call: TRBJ2-7; v_call: TRBV7-9; d_call: TRBD2; cdr3_length: 17
cdr3_nt: TGTGCCACCAGCTTCGGGGGGGCTACAGATACGCAGTATTTT; cdr3_aa: CATSFGGATDTQYF; clone_size: NA; j_call: TRBJ2-3; v_call: TRBV24-1; d_call: TRBD2; cdr3_length: 14
cdr3_nt: TGTGCCAGCAGCTTAGCGGTGACTAGCGGGGGGGTCAGTTACAATGAGCAGTTCTTC; cdr3_aa: CASSLAVTSGGVSYNEQFF; clone_size: once; j_call: TRBJ2-1; v_call: TRBV7-2; d_call: TRBD2; cdr3_length: 19
cdr3_nt: TGTGCCAGCAGTTACTCGAGAGGGTACACTGAAGCTTTCTTT; cdr3_aa: CASSYSRGYTEAFF; clone_size: NA; j_call: TRBJ1-1; v_call: TRBV6-5; d_call: NA; cdr3_length: 14
cdr3_nt: TGTGCCAGCAGCGTGGAACACAGCACAAACTATGGCTACACCTTC; cdr3_aa: CASSVEHSTNYGYTF; clone_size: NA; j_call: TRBJ1-2; v_call: TRBV9; d_call: NA; cdr3_length: 15
cdr3_nt: TGTGCCAGCAGTCAAAGCGGGGGGGCTGAGACCCAGTACTTC; cdr3_aa: CASSQSGGAETQYF; clone_size: NA; j_call: TRBJ2-5; v_call: TRBV2; d_call: TRBD2; cdr3_length: 14
cdr3_nt: TGTGCCATCAGTGAGCCGGGACTTAACTATGGCTACACCTTC; cdr3_aa: CAISEPGLNYGYTF; clone_size: NA; j_call: TRBJ1-2; v_call: TRBV10-3; d_call: NA; cdr3_length: 14
cdr3_nt: TGTGCCTGGAGTGTTGCTTATAGCGGGCGGGAGAACCTGAACACCGGGGAGCTGTTTTTT; cdr3_aa: CAWSVAYSGRENLNTGELFF; clone_size: NA; j_call: TRBJ2-2; v_call: TRBV30; d_call: TRBD2; cdr3_length: 20
cdr3_nt: TGCGCCAGCAGCCAAGATCTCCGACAGCGCCCTAATTCACCCCTCCACTTT; cdr3_aa: CASSQDLRQRPNSPLHF; clone_size: NA; j_call: TRBJ1-6; v_call: TRBV4-1; d_call: NA; cdr3_length: 17
cdr3_nt: TGTGCCAGCAGCCGTCTAGGACAGCCAAACACTGAAGCTTTCTTT; cdr3_aa: CASSRLGQPNTEAFF; clone_size: NA; j_call: TRBJ1-1; v_call: TRBV7-8; d_call: NA; cdr3_length: 15
cdr3_nt: TGTGCCAGCTCACCCCTCTCGACAGACTATGGCTACACCTTC; cdr3_aa: CASSPLSTDYGYTF; clone_size: NA; j_call: TRBJ1-2; v_call: TRBV18; d_call: NA; cdr3_length: 14
cdr3_nt: TGTGCCAGCAGTTTCGCGGGTATTGGCAATTCACCCCTCCACTTT; cdr3_aa: CASSFAGIGNSPLHF; clone_size: NA; j_call: TRBJ1-6; v_call: TRBV6-1; d_call: NA; cdr3_length: 15
cdr3_nt: TGCGCCAGCAGCCAAGGGAGTAGCTCCTATAATTCACCCCTCCACTTT; cdr3_aa: CASSQGSSSYNSPLHF; clone_size: NA; j_call: TRBJ1-6; v_call: TRBV4-1; d_call: NA; cdr3_length: 16
cdr3_nt: TGTGCCAGCAGCGTAGATTGGACAGGGGGCGGAAACACCATATATTTT; cdr3_aa: CASSVDWTGGGNTIYF; clone_size: few; j_call: TRBJ1-3; v_call: TRBV9; d_call: TRBD1; cdr3_length: 16
cdr3_nt: TGCGCCAGCAGCCCTCCGGGACTAGCGGGGGGGCTCTCTGGGGCCAACGTCCTGACTTTC; cdr3_aa: CASSPPGLAGGLSGANVLTF; clone_size: NA; j_call: TRBJ2-6; v_call: TRBV5-1; d_call: TRBD2; cdr3_length: 20
cdr3_nt: TGTGCCAGCAGCTTAATTGCAGGGGATACGCAGTATTTT; cdr3_aa: CASSLIAGDTQYF; clone_size: NA; j_call: TRBJ2-3; v_call: TRBV7-3; d_call: NA; cdr3_length: 13
cdr3_nt: TGTGCCAGCTTCGGAGGGTACAATGAGCAGTTCTTC; cdr3_aa: CASFGGYNEQFF; clone_size: NA; j_call: TRBJ2-1; v_call: TRBV27; d_call: NA; cdr3_length: 12
cdr3_nt: TGTGCCAGCAGCCCCCTAACGCGGCAAAACACAGATACGCAGTATTTT; cdr3_aa: CASSPLTRQNTDTQYF; clone_size: NA; j_call: TRBJ2-3; v_call: TRBV3-1/TRBV3-2; d_call: NA; cdr3_length: 16